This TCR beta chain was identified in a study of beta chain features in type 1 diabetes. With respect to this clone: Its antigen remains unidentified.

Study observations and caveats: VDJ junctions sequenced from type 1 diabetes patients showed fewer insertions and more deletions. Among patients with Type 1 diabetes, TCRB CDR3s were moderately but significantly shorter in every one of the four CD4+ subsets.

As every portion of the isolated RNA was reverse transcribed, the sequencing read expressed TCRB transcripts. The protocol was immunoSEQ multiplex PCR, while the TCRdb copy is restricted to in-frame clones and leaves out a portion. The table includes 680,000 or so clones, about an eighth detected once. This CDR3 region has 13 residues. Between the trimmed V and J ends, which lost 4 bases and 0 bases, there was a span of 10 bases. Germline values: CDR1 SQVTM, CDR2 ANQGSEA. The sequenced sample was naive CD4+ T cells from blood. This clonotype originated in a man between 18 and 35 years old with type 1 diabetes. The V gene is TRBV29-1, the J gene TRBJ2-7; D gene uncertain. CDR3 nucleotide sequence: TGCAGCGTTGTATCTCTCTACTCCTACGAGCAGTACTTC. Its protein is CSVVSLYSYEQYF.